Reported below is one T cell receptor beta chain. Antigen: not known. This sample was included in a study of immune cell composition in non-small cell lung cancer. Notes on the study in general: Dominant in vivo tumour-associated clones were not shown to share tumour-reactive sequences. TIL tumour reactivity correlated with maximal tumour-associated clone frequency in adenocarcinoma.

Sequenced by immunoSEQ multiplex PCR; TCRdb stores in-frame clones only, minus some. Among 5,000 or so clones listed, approximately 76% were seen once. The CDR3 is 13 residues long. With V trimmed by 4 bases and J by 0 bases, 1 base remained unmatched. The V gene's germline CDR1 is SQVTM and CDR2 ANQGSEA. Sequenced input: lung tumor tissue. J is TRBJ2-5 and V is TRBV29-1; 8 positions match TRBD1. The clonotype comes from a human donor with non-small cell lung cancer. DNA for the CDR3: TGCAGCGTTGGGGACAGGTACCAAGAGACCCAGTACTTC. Protein: CSVGDRYQETQYF.